One and the same sample provided the 13 T cell receptor beta chains below, sequenced in a study of response to subunit inactivated influenza vaccine. Each CDR3 protein gets one entry after TCRdb re-called the RT-PCR reads with MiXCR. Among hundreds of thousands of distinct CDR3 sequences, around 13% were seen once, and the ten largest hold approximately 7.6%. The sample consisted of PBMCs from blood, taken 14 to 15 days before vaccination. All receptors derive from a man aged 50 to 59 who received an inactivated influenza vaccine.

This clonotype showed up just a few times. The chain joins TRBV12-3 or TRBV12-4 to TRBJ2-3; D is uncertain. The CDR3 totals 14 residues. The V gene lost 5 bases and the J gene lost 6 bases, with 15 bases spanning the gap. CDR3 residues: CASSPGPHLDTQYF. In DNA, the CDR3 is TGTGCCAGCAGTCCTGGTCCCCATCTGGATACGCAGTATTTT.

The CDR3 DNA is TGCAGTGCTATGGGGTCTGGAAACACCATATATTTT. Its protein is CSAMGSGNTIYF. V and J are TRBV20-1 and TRBJ1-3; D gene ambiguous. The CDR3 runs to 12 residues. Trimming stripped 4 bases from V and 1 base from J, with 5 bases between. Germline V gene sequence: CDR1 DFQATT, CDR2 SNEGSKA (reference sequence).

This clonotype was detected only a few times. The chain has TRBV5-1 and TRBJ2-1; the match to TRBD1 covers 8 bases. The CDR3 covers 17 residues. V trimming: 4 bases; J trimming: 4 bases; junction bases outside the gene matches: 13. Germline CDR1 is SGHRS and CDR2 is YFSETQ. The DNA for the CDR3 is TGCGCCAGCAGCATTAGACCCCGACAGGGGACATACAATGAGCAGTTCTTC. Translating gives CASSIRPRQGTYNEQFF.

This clonotype was observed a few times. The chain recombines TRBV14 with TRBJ1-1, with unresolved D. Trimming stripped 1 base from V and 0 bases from J, with 9 bases between. This CDR3 is 15 amino acids long. Looked up from germline, CDR1 is SGHDN and CDR2 is FVKESK. CDR3 in amino acids: CASSQVAGMNTEAFF. DNA for the CDR3: TGTGCCAGCAGCCAAGTGGCGGGGATGAACACTGAAGCTTTCTTT.

This clonotype turned up a few times. The V and J genes are TRBV6-2 or TRBV6-3 and TRBJ2-3, with 8 bases lining up with TRBD2. The CDR3 has 15 residues. The V gene's germline CDR1 is MNHEY and CDR2 SVGEGT. J was trimmed by 5 bases and V by 6 bases; bases with no gene match: 10. The CDR3 DNA reads as TGTGCCAGCAGCCCACGGGGGGGACGTGTAGATACGCAGTATTTT. Translated, it gives CASSPRGGRVDTQYF.

This rearrangement joins TRBV9 to TRBJ1-3; a possible D gene is TRBD1 (5 bases). From germline, CDR1 is SGDLS and CDR2 YYNGEE. The CDR3 has 14 residues. Trimming pared 8 bases from V and 0 bases from J, leaving 12 bases between. CDR3 in amino acids: CASNTGASGNTIYF. As DNA, the CDR3 is TGTGCCAGTAATACAGGAGCCTCTGGAAACACCATATATTTT.

The chain employs TRBV7-3 and TRBJ2-3; D gene unclear. Germline V gives CDR1 SGHTA, CDR2 FQGTGA. V shed 6 bases and J shed 2 bases, with 18 bases lying between them. This CDR3 spans 16 amino acids. The CDR3 DNA is TGTGCCAGCAGTTTATACGGCCTACCATCCACAGATACGCAGTATTTT. It encodes CASSLYGLPSTDTQYF.

At least ten counts were recorded for this clonotype. The J gene is TRBJ2-1, the V gene TRBV10-3; TRBD2 matches at 7 bases. From germline, CDR1 is ENHRY and CDR2 SYGVKD. Unmatched junction bases numbered 8, after V lost 3 bases and J lost 6 bases. The CDR3 consists of 15 residues. In nucleotides, the CDR3 is TGTGCCATCAGTGATTCAGGGACTAAAATCAATGAGCAGTTCTTC. Its protein product is CAISDSGTKINEQFF.

This clonotype was seen repeatedly, ten times or more. The chain recombines TRBV29-1 with TRBJ2-3, with D maybe TRBD1 (6 bases). The V end lost 0 bases, the J end lost 3 bases, and 7 bases lay between the germline ends. Germline V gives CDR1 SQVTM, CDR2 ANQGSEA. This CDR3 spans 13 amino acids. CDR3 loop: CSVEEGGTDTQYF. The CDR3, as DNA: TGCAGCGTTGAAGAAGGGGGTACAGATACGCAGTATTTT.

CDR3: CASSLAASGKKETQYF. In DNA, the CDR3 is TGCGCCAGCAGCTTGGCCGCTAGCGGGAAGAAGGAGACCCAGTACTTC. V is TRBV5-1 and J is TRBJ2-5, with TRBD2 matching over 9 bases. CDR1 is SGHRS, CDR2 YFSETQ, per germline. The CDR3 sequence is 16 residues long. The V gene end was trimmed by 0 bases and the J gene end by 5 bases; junction bases not matched to a gene: 8. The variable domain in full, with the rest retrieved from reference TRBV5-1 and TRBJ2-5, is KAGVTQTPRYLIKTRGQQVTLSCSPISGHRSVSWYQQTPGQGLQFLFEYFSETQRNKGNFPGRFSGRQFSNSRSEMNVSTLELGDSALYLCASSLAASGKKETQYFGPGTRLLVL.

In its sample, this clonotype was seen a few times. The chain combines TRBV6-1 with TRBJ1-2; 8 bases match TRBD1. The junction had 11 bases not matched to a gene; V was cut back by 7 bases and J by 7 bases. This CDR3 comprises 14 residues. CDR1 is MNHNS and CDR2 is SASEGT in the germline V gene. The CDR3 sequence is CASTTTGVNGGYTF. The CDR3 DNA follows: TGTGCCAGCACGACGACAGGGGTTAACGGTGGCTACACCTTC.

This clonotype was detected a few times. The chain joins TRBV9 to TRBJ2-2; no definite D call. Germline lookup yields CDR1 SGDLS and CDR2 YYNGEE. CDR3 length: 13 residues. With 3 bases removed from V and 2 bases from J, the gap between germline ends came to 5 bases. The DNA for the CDR3 is TGTGCCAGCAGCGCCCAAAACACCGGGGAGCTGTTTTTT. Translated, it gives CASSAQNTGELFF.

This clonotype has at least ten counts. The rearrangement links TRBV5-1 to TRBJ2-2; 8 bases align to TRBD2. J gave up 5 bases and V 5 bases, and 8 bases lay outside the gene matches. Germline CDR1 is SGHRS and CDR2 is YFSETQ. The length of the CDR3 is 15 residues. CDR3 nucleotide sequence: TGCGCCAGCAGGCAGGGACTAGTGGATACCGGGGAGCTGTTTTTT. It translates to CASRQGLVDTGELFF.